This T cell receptor (beta chain) was documented in a study of OX40 agonist ivuxolimab in advanced cancers. In the study overall: Ivuxolimab was a fully human IgG2 agonistic monoclonal antibody targeting the costimulatory receptor OX40 (CD134). Intravenous ivuxolimab was administered to patients every 2 weeks at six dose levels: 0.01, 0.1, 0.3, 1.5, 3 and 10 mg/kg. Of the approximately 50 dose-escalation patients, hepatocellular carcinoma was present in around 19, melanoma in some 15, renal cell carcinoma in 9 and head and neck cancer in 9. In the dose-escalation cohort, about four fifths of patients were male, and the mean age was around 60 years with a range of roughly 20 to 80. Prior anti-PD-1, anti-PD-L1 or anti-CTLA-4 therapy was permitted, and about 40% of dose-escalation patients had received checkpoint inhibitors. Three dose-escalation patients achieved partial responses, one with hepatocellular carcinoma and two with cutaneous melanoma. The point of sequencing TCRbeta in the periphery was to test whether ivuxolimab changed TCR sequence diversity and drove clonal T-cell expansion. The paper reports the monotherapy dose-escalation portion (N of about 50 patients) of the phase I ivuxolimab trial.

The trial excluded patients who had a history of autoimmune disease or were on systemic immunosuppression. Peripheral blood for TCR sequencing was collected from all dose cohorts at baseline, on cycle 4 day 1, and on cycle 7 day 1. The samples were drawn from a first-in-human, open-label, multicenter phase I dose-escalation trial of ivuxolimab. The trial enrolled adults with locally advanced or metastatic head and neck squamous cell, hepatocellular, melanoma or renal cell carcinoma. Before TCR sequencing, CD4+ T cells and CD8+ T cells from peripheral blood were sorted into separate populations. This clone is a singleton in its sample. The target of this receptor is not known. The sample holds no much larger clone one base away, and base qualities are not on file. The same CDR3 also results from other DNA sequences found in this sample. From cysteine to phenylalanine, the CDR3 is 15 amino acids long. Only the CDR3 region is kept as DNA, spanning 45 bases read in frame from base 1.

To sequence the TCRbeta CDR3 region, genomic DNA was isolated from the sorted cells. TCRbeta CDR3 regions were sequenced using the immunoSEQ Assay. TCRdb retrieved this table from immuneACCESS and kept in-frame rearrangements only. Not all clones are present; in checked studies, unresolved V genes account for under half, and no reason is known for the remainder. Across this sample there are around 48,000 clones, with around 80% seen only once. The ten largest clones take up approximately 1% of the sample. Results and caveats for the whole study, not just this receptor: At doses of 0.1 to 3.0 mg/kg, clonal expansion of both CD4+ and CD8+ blood T cells was observed from baseline to week 6. Antigen specificity was not determined for the clonally expanded peripheral T cells. In partial responders in the 0.1-3.0 mg/kg groups, normalized peripheral clonal expansion was found to be among the lowest, especially among CD8+ T cells. Low levels of normalized T-cell clonal expansion were also shown by some nonresponding patients. On average, CD8+ T cells showed more expanded clones than CD4+ T cells after ivuxolimab.

This sequence uses TRBV21-1 and TRBJ1-5; no DNA check was done on the table's D call, TRBD1. TRBV21-1 is an annotated pseudogene. This clonotype was obtained from an adult with an advanced solid tumor such as melanoma, head and neck, liver or kidney cancer. Sequencing used CD4+ or CD8+ T cells sorted from blood, obtained in a trial of the OX40 agonist ivuxolimab. The sequenced DNA: TGTGCCAGCAGGGACAGTGCTAATAGCAATCAGCCCCAGCATTTT. This codes for CASRDSANSNQPQHF.